This TCR beta chain came from a study of blood T cell repertoires in COVID-19. Study as a whole: Some COVID-19 samples were acute and others convalescent; all came from the United States, Italy and Spain. From T cells, B-cell-depleted T cells, or PBMCs came the material, which was cDNA or gDNA.

V was shortened by 4 bases and J by 5 bases, with 8 bases between the two germline ends. Looked up from germline, CDR1 is GTSNPN and CDR2 is SVGIG (reference sequence). The CDR3 loop spans 11 amino acids. Source study methods: Scientists estimated how many nucleated cells there were by amplifying reference gene primers. Sequenced by immunoSEQ multiplex PCR; TCRdb stores in-frame clones only, minus some. V and J calls and clone size are those listed in that table; D and trimming were worked out from the DNA. In the table there are 80,000 to 100,000 clones, 70% to 85% of which are singletons. The sequence derives from a man between 65 and 79 years old with active or convalescent COVID-19. The specimen was peripheral blood. V and J are TRBV30 and TRBJ1-2, with a possible D match to TRBD1 (6 bases). The CDR3 coding sequence is TGTGCCTGGAATACAGGGTATGGCTACACCTTC. Its translation is CAWNTGYGYTF. The entire variable domain, with the rest obtained from reference TRBV30 and TRBJ1-2, is as follows: SQTIHQWPATLVQPVGSPLSLECTVEGTSNPNLYWYRQAAGRGLQLLFYSVGIGQISSEVPQNLSASRPQDRQFILSSKKLLLSDSGFYLCAWNTGYGYTFGSGTRLTVV.